Presented here are 25 T cell receptor beta chains from one specimen sequenced in a study of blood T cell repertoires in COVID-19. Method: immunoSEQ multiplex PCR; TCRdb's copy keeps in-frame clones and lacks some. The sample yields 240,000 or so clones, 88% seen once. Sequenced material: peripheral blood. These receptors were taken from a woman aged 40 to 50 who had recovered from COVID-19.

This chain uses TRBV11-3 with TRBJ2-2; tentative D call: TRBD2 (6 bases). The CDR3 runs to 16 residues. CDR1 is SGHNT and CDR2 is YENEEA in the germline V gene. V was pared by 5 bases and J by 0 bases, with 13 bases between. Here the CDR3 reads CASSPPGLPNTGELFF. The CDR3 nucleotides read TGTGCCAGCAGCCCTCCGGGACTCCCGAACACCGGGGAGCTGTTTTTT.

The chain carries TRBV7-3 and TRBJ2-5, with TRBD2 identical over 8 bases. J gave up 2 bases and V 5 bases, and 10 bases lay outside the gene matches. The CDR3 has 16 amino acids. Per the germline V gene, CDR1 is SGHTA and CDR2 is FQGTGA. The CDR3 reads CASSTGPSGPQETQYF. The CDR3 region has the DNA TGTGCCAGCAGCACAGGGCCTAGCGGGCCACAAGAGACCCAGTACTTC.

DNA for the CDR3: TGTGCCAGCAGCCAAGCTACAGGGGGGGCTAATGAAAAACTGTTTTTT. This translates into CASSQATGGANEKLFF. V is TRBV4-2 and J is TRBJ1-4, with TRBD1 identical over 8 bases. Trimming took 1 base from V and 3 from J; bases not matched to a gene: 4. The CDR3 length is 16 residues. Germline CDR1 and CDR2: LGHNA and YNFKEQ.

J is TRBJ2-3 and V is TRBV1; the D call TRBD2 from the table was never checked on the DNA. TRBV1 is an annotated pseudogene. This CDR3 is built from 13 residues. The CDR3 here is CTDWREGTDTQYF. The CDR3, as DNA: TGCACGGACTGGCGGGAGGGCACAGATACGCAGTATTTT.

The chain recombines TRBV4-1 with TRBJ1-6; no firm D call. The CDR3 sequence is 12 residues long. Per the germline V gene, CDR1 is MGHRA and CDR2 is YSYEKL. Trimming removed 0 bases at V and 9 bases at J, with 3 bases between. CDR3 in DNA: TGCGCCAGCAGCCAAGATAGTTCACCCCTCCACTTT. This codes for CASSQDSSPLHF.

CDR3 in amino acids: CATDRGLAGSEAFF. CDR3 bases: TGTGCCACCGACAGGGGGTTGGCGGGTAGTGAAGCTTTCTTT. The rearrangement uses TRBV3-1 (or the pseudogene TRBV3-2) and TRBJ1-1; 9 bases agree with TRBD1. CDR3 size: 14 residues. CDR1 is LGHDT and CDR2 is YNNKEL in the germline V gene (reference sequence). V was pared by 10 bases and J by 7 bases, with 13 bases of the junction left unmatched.

The chain is built from TRBV27 and TRBJ1-1; D is possibly TRBD1 (5 bases). V gave up 6 bases and J gave up 5 bases, with 22 bases separating them. Germline V gene lookup returns CDR1 MNHEY and CDR2 SMNVEV (reference sequence). CDR3 length equals 16 residues. The CDR3 DNA sequence: TGTGCCAGCAGACTGATCGGGGGGGGTCGGGGGACTGAAGCTTTCTTT. Its translation is CASRLIGGGRGTEAFF.

The chain links TRBV24-1 to TRBJ2-2; possible D gene TRBD1, 5 bases. Germline V gene lookup returns CDR1 KGHDR and CDR2 SFDVKD. This CDR3 has 14 residues. The CDR3 coding sequence is TGTGCGACGTCGGCAGGGCCGGAGACCGGGGAGCTGTTTTTT. Amino acid sequence: CATSAGPETGELFF.

The V call is TRBV30, the J call TRBJ2-6; TRBD2 might be the D (5 bases). The CDR3 is 17 residues long. The germline V gene has CDR1 GTSNPN and CDR2 SVGIG (reference sequence). Deletions cut 2 bases from V and 2 bases from J, with 16 bases between. CDR3 sequence (DNA): TGTGCCTGGAGTCGAGGGAGAACCGGGGCTGGGGCCAACGTCCTGACTTTC. This encodes CAWSRGRTGAGANVLTF.

The chain is built from TRBV6-2 or TRBV6-3 and TRBJ2-2; TRBD2 matches 14 bases. Trimming at V came to 6 bases and at J to 6 bases, leaving 3 bases not matched to a gene. Germline lookup yields CDR1 MNHEY and CDR2 SVGEGT. CDR3 length: 15 residues. The CDR3 sequence is CASSRLAGGPGELFF. The CDR3 DNA reads TGTGCCAGCAGCCGACTAGCGGGAGGGCCCGGGGAGCTGTTTTTT.

The chain employs TRBV4-1 and TRBJ1-5, with D possibly being TRBD1 (5 bases). Trimming pared 4 bases from V and 0 bases from J, leaving 10 bases between. This CDR3 region has 15 residues. Germline CDR1 reads MGHRA; CDR2 reads YSYEKL. The CDR3 DNA follows: TGCGCCAGCAGCCTCCTCGGGGGTAGCAATCAGCCCCAGCATTTT. It yields the protein CASSLLGGSNQPQHF.

This rearrangement joins TRBV11-3 to TRBJ2-1; tentative D call: TRBD2 (5 bases). Germline lookup yields CDR1 SGHNT and CDR2 YENEEA. The V end lost 5 bases, the J end lost 3 bases, and 8 bases lay between the germline ends. The CDR3 has 13 amino acids. This CDR3 is CASSPGIYNEQFF. The CDR3 DNA reads as TGTGCCAGCAGCCCCGGGATCTACAATGAGCAGTTCTTC.

The gene calls are TRBV19 and TRBJ2-7; 14 nucleotides align to TRBD2. With 6 bases clipped from V and 3 bases from J, the junction kept 4 bases outside the gene matches. The CDR3 has 15 residues. Germline values: CDR1 LNHDA, CDR2 SQIVND (reference sequence). The CDR3: CASSRGTSGSYEQYF. Here the CDR3 DNA reads TGTGCCAGTAGCAGGGGGACTAGCGGGAGCTACGAGCAGTACTTC.

CDR3 sequence (DNA): TGTGCCAGCTCACCGGGGGGACCGAGGGACACCGGGGAGCTGTTTTTT. The encoded protein is CASSPGGPRDTGELFF. This chain links TRBV18 with TRBJ2-2; maybe TRBD2 (6 bases). Trimming cost V 3 bases and J 3 bases, with 14 bases left between them. Germline assignment: CDR1 KGHSH and CDR2 LQKENI. The CDR3 contains 16 residues.

The chain recombines TRBV3-1 (or the pseudogene TRBV3-2) with TRBJ1-4; 8 bases match TRBD1. Trimming at V came to 2 bases and at J to 7 bases, leaving 9 bases not matched to a gene. The CDR3 totals 16 residues. CDR1 and CDR2 (germline): LGHDT, YNNKEL (reference sequence). CDR3 in DNA: TGTGCCAGCAGCCAACCCTGGGGCAGGGGGCTTGAAAAACTGTTTTTT. It encodes CASSQPWGRGLEKLFF.

The chain couples TRBV4-2 to TRBJ2-1; 11 nucleotides agree with TRBD2. The CDR3 sequence is 18 residues long. CDR1 is LGHNA and CDR2 is YNFKEQ in the germline V gene. With 4 bases clipped from V and 0 bases from J, the junction kept 8 bases outside the gene matches. The chain's CDR3 is CASSPPSGGISSYNEQFF. Written as DNA, the CDR3 is TGTGCCAGCAGCCCCCCTAGCGGGGGGATTAGCTCCTACAATGAGCAGTTCTTC.

This chain links TRBV27 with TRBJ1-5; tentatively, D is TRBD1 (6 bases). The germline V gene encodes CDR1 MNHEY and CDR2 SMNVEV (reference sequence). The CDR3 covers 15 residues. Trimming removed 6 bases from V and 0 bases from J, with 12 bases in between. The CDR3 loop is CASRDRKYSNQPQHF. The DNA for the CDR3 is TGTGCCAGCAGGGACAGAAAGTATAGCAATCAGCCCCAGCATTTT.

The rearrangement links TRBV12-3 or TRBV12-4 to TRBJ1-1, with D unresolved. This CDR3 is 11 amino acids long. The V end lost 1 base, the J end lost 8 bases, and 5 bases lay between the germline ends. The CDR3 sequence: CASSLVGEAFF. For the CDR3, the DNA is TGTGCCAGCAGTTTAGTGGGCGAAGCTTTCTTT.

The chain combines TRBV2 with TRBJ2-5; TRBD2 aligns across 10 bases. Germline CDR1 SNHLY, CDR2 FYNNEI. V was clipped by 11 bases and J by 1 base; unmatched bases: 4. The CDR3 totals 13 residues. In nucleotides, the CDR3 is TGTGCCGGCCAGCGGGAGGGCCAAGAGACCCAGTACTTC. This codes for CAGQREGQETQYF.

J is TRBJ2-7 and V is TRBV6-4, with a weak D call TRBD2 (6 bases). The germline gives CDR1 MRHNA, CDR2 SNTAGT. Trimming removed 8 bases at V and 0 bases at J, with 17 bases between. CDR3 size: 15 residues. Here the CDR3 reads CASVKDPGGSYEQYV. The CDR3 DNA reads TGTGCCAGCGTTAAAGACCCCGGGGGCTCCTACGAGCAGTACGTC.

This clone appeared once. J is TRBJ2-7 and V is TRBV27, with TRBD1 identical over 7 bases. Losses at the gene ends were 10 bases for V and 9 bases for J; bases not matched to a gene: 12. There are 12 residues in the CDR3. Germline V gene sequence: CDR1 MNHEY, CDR2 SMNVEV (reference sequence). CDR3 in DNA: TGTGCCACCGCGCCACCCACAGGGGTGCAGTACTTC. It translates to CATAPPTGVQYF.

The CDR3 region has the DNA TGTGCCAGCAGCTTGGTGGGCAGGGGGACTTACAATGAGCAGTTCTTC. This gives the protein CASSLVGRGTYNEQFF. The chain links TRBV7-2 to TRBJ2-1; D might be TRBD1 (7 bases). The CDR3 has 16 amino acids. V was cut by 3 bases and J by 4 bases, with 16 bases left in between. Germline V lookup: CDR1 SGHTA, CDR2 FQGNSA.

This clone was detected only once. The J gene is TRBJ1-2, the V gene TRBV2, with D unclear. This CDR3 comprises 12 residues. Trimming stripped 6 bases from V and 5 bases from J, with 10 bases between. Germline-derived CDR1 and CDR2 are SNHLY and FYNNEI. In nucleotides, the CDR3 is TGTGCCAGCAGGGGCACAAGGTATGGCTACACCTTC. It encodes CASRGTRYGYTF.

The chain is built from TRBV5-1 and TRBJ2-1; the D is unclear. The CDR3 length is 13 residues. The germline gives CDR1 SGHRS, CDR2 YFSETQ. The V and J ends lost 4 bases and 2 bases respectively, with 7 bases between them. The CDR3 region is CASSLDTYNEQFF. In nucleotides, the CDR3 is TGCGCCAGCAGCCTCGACACCTACAATGAGCAGTTCTTC.

This chain connects TRBV4-3 to TRBJ2-3, with 7 bases fitting TRBD2. The germline gives CDR1 LGHNA, CDR2 YSLEER. The CDR3 is 15 residues long. The J segment lost 7 bases and the V segment lost 3 bases, leaving 10 bases of the junction unmatched. CDR3 sequence reads: CASSQGGTVINTQYF. For the CDR3, the DNA is TGCGCCAGCAGCCAGGGGGGGACGGTGATAAATACGCAGTATTTT.